The rows below give T cell receptor beta chains drawn from one sample of a study of blood T cell repertoires in COVID-19. Assay used: immunoSEQ multiplex PCR; TCRdb lists only in-frame clones, some missing. There are under 300,000 clones in the sample; roughly four fifths occur only once, and 3.4% lies in the top ten. The sequenced sample consisted of peripheral blood. The origin of the receptors is a woman aged 18 to 35 with acute or convalescent COVID-19. CDR3s include the opening cysteine and the closing phenylalanine or tryptophan. The D gene is left open where the match is weak. Clone size is not always given. Where it is, it says once, few, many or a class for expanded clones.

d_call cdr3_length j_call clone_size v_call cdr3_nt cdr3_aa
TRBD2 19 TRBJ2-4 - TRBV7-2 TGTGCCGGCAGCTTAGCGATACTAGCGGGAGGGCGGGCCAAAAACATTCAGTACTTC CAGSLAILAGGRAKNIQYF
TRBD2 15 TRBJ2-2 once TRBV19 TGTGCCAGTAGTACGGCTAGCGGTAACACCGGGGAGCTGTTTTTT CASSTASGNTGELFF
TRBD2 14 TRBJ2-1 - TRBV6-5 TGTGCCAGCACCCTAGCGGGAGGGCCAGGTGAGCAGTTCTTC CASTLAGGPGEQFF
- 16 TRBJ1-4 - TRBV5-4 TGTGCCAGCAGCACGCCGCCGGGACAAGGGGATGAAAAACTGTTTTTT CASSTPPGQGDEKLFF
- 16 TRBJ2-1 - TRBV2 TGTGCCAGCAGTGACCGCGGGGCAGGGGGTCGGGATGAGCAGTTCTTC CASSDRGAGGRDEQFF
- 15 TRBJ2-5 - TRBV9 TGTGCCAGCAGCGTCGTCGCGGAGAGACAAGAGACCCAGTACTTC CASSVVAERQETQYF
- 17 TRBJ2-4 - TRBV5-5 TGTGCCAGCAGCTTGCTGAGGGCAGGGGGAGGTTTCCACATTCAGTACTTC CASSLLRAGGGFHIQYF
TRBD2 18 TRBJ2-1 - TRBV19 TGTGCCAGTAGCAATTCTAGCGGGAAGTCCCGAATCTACAATGAGCAGTTCTTC CASSNSSGKSRIYNEQFF
TRBD2 17 TRBJ2-1 once TRBV3-1/TRBV3-2 TGTGCCAGCAGCCACGTAGCGGGGCCTAGCTCCTACAATGAGCAGTTCTTC CASSHVAGPSSYNEQFF
- 17 TRBJ1-2 - TRBV6-2/TRBV6-3 TGTGCCAGCAGTCATAATAGACGGACTCGCACGGAAATTGGCTACACCTTC CASSHNRRTRTEIGYTF
TRBD1 17 TRBJ2-3 many TRBV2 TGTGCCAGCAGTCCCGGGACAGTGACCAGGGCAGGGGATACGCAGTATTTT CASSPGTVTRAGDTQYF
- 12 TRBJ1-1 - TRBV5-6 TGTGCCAGCAGCTTGGACGGGAATCGAGCTTTCTTT CASSLDGNRAFF
TRBD2 15 TRBJ2-1 - TRBV4-1 TGCGCCAGCAGCCAAGGGACTAGCGGGAGGAATGAGCAGTTCTTC CASSQGTSGRNEQFF
TRBD2 17 TRBJ2-3 - TRBV4-3 TGCGCCAGCAGCCAAGTAGCCGTCGGGGGAGGGCTACGACTTCAGTATTTT CASSQVAVGGGLRLQYF
TRBD1 13 TRBJ1-2 - TRBV29-1 TGCAGCGACCAGGGACAGTCTAACTATGGCTACACCTTC CSDQGQSNYGYTF
- 14 TRBJ2-3 - TRBV15 TGTGCCACCAGCAGAGGTAGTAGCACAGATACGCAGTATTTT CATSRGSSTDTQYF
- 14 TRBJ1-1 - TRBV6-5 TGTGCCAGCAGTTACTCTATGGCCCTCACTGAAGCTTTCTTT CASSYSMALTEAFF
TRBD2 16 TRBJ2-5 - TRBV7-9 TGTGCCAGCAGCCCAAGGACTAGCGGGGGGCAAGAGACCCAGTACTTC CASSPRTSGGQETQYF
- 14 TRBJ2-7 once TRBV7-2 TGTGCCAGCAGCCCCCGGACAGTTGTCGACGAGCAGTACTTC CASSPRTVVDEQYF
TRBD2 18 TRBJ2-1 - TRBV3-1/TRBV3-2 TGTGCCAGCAGCCAGCTAGCGGCTAGCGGGAGGGGAGACAATGAGCAGTTCTTC CASSQLAASGRGDNEQFF
TRBD2 17 TRBJ2-7 - TRBV5-1 TGCGCCAGCAGCTCCACCCCTAGCGGAACTACCTCCTACGAGCAGTACTTC CASSSTPSGTTSYEQYF
TRBD1 14 TRBJ2-7 - TRBV27 TGTGCCAGCAGTTTGAGGACAGGGTCCTACGAGCAGTACTTC CASSLRTGSYEQYF
TRBD2 14 TRBJ2-1 - TRBV27 TGTGCCAGCAGTTTACGCAGGGAGGGTAATGAGCAGTTCTTC CASSLRREGNEQFF
- 12 TRBJ2-3 - TRBV25-1 TGTGCCAGCACACCGTCAGGAGATACGCAGTATTTT CASTPSGDTQYF
- 14 TRBJ2-2 - TRBV25-1 TGTGCCAGCAGTGAATTGGCAGGGAACGGGGAGCTGTTTTTT CASSELAGNGELFF
TRBD1 15 TRBJ2-7 - TRBV29-1 TGCAGCGTGGACCCCGGGACAGGGAACTCCTACGAGCAGTACTTC CSVDPGTGNSYEQYF
TRBD1 14 TRBJ2-7 few TRBV14 TGTGCCAGCAGCGACCTGACAGGGCGAAGGGAGCAGTACTTC CASSDLTGRREQYF
- 12 TRBJ2-5 - TRBV4-2 TGTGCCAGCAGCCACCAGGGAGAGACCCAGTACTTC CASSHQGETQYF
TRBD1 13 TRBJ1-2 - TRBV7-3 TGTGCCAGCAGCCTGGGGACAGCCGATGGCTACACCTTC CASSLGTADGYTF
TRBD1 14 TRBJ1-2 few TRBV19 TGTGCCAGTAGGATACAGGGGTCGGGCTATGGCTACACCTTC CASRIQGSGYGYTF
- 14 TRBJ1-1 - TRBV11-2 TGTGCCAGCAGCTTAGCGGGGGGCTACACTGAAGCTTTCTTT CASSLAGGYTEAFF
TRBD2 16 TRBJ2-7 once TRBV28 TGTGCCAGCAGTTATCCCCAGGCGCGGGGGGCCTACGAGCAGTACTTC CASSYPQARGAYEQYF
- 13 TRBJ1-2 - TRBV7-9 TGTGCCAGCAGCTTAGCGGAAGAGGATGGCTACACCTTC CASSLAEEDGYTF
- 13 TRBJ2-1 - TRBV12-3/TRBV12-4 TGTGCCAGCACCCCCTCGGGATACAATGAGCAGTTCTTC CASTPSGYNEQFF
- 13 TRBJ1-4 - TRBV30 TGTGCCTGGGGTCCCGGGGGAATTGAAAAACTGTTTTTT CAWGPGGIEKLFF
TRBD1 12 TRBJ1-1 - TRBV29-1 TGCAGCGGCGACAGGGGTAACACTGAAGCTTTCTTT CSGDRGNTEAFF
TRBD2 14 TRBJ2-1 - TRBV7-3 TGTGCCAGCAGCTTGGGACTACTCGGTGATGAGCAGTTCTTC CASSLGLLGDEQFF